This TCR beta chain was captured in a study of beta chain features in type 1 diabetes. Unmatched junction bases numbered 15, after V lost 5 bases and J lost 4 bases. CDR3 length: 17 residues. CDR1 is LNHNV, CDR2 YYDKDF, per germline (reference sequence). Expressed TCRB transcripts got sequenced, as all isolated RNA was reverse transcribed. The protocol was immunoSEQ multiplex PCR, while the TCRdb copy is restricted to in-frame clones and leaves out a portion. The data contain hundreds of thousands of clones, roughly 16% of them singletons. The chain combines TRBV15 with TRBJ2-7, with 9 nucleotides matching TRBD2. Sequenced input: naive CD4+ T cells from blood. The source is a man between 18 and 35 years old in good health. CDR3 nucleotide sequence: TGTGCCACCAGCGGAACATGGCCTAGCGGGAATGAATACGAGCAGTACTTC. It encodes CATSGTWPSGNEYEQYF.